These T cell receptor beta chains were read from a single sample in a study of blood T cell repertoires in COVID-19. Generated by immunoSEQ multiplex PCR, the TCRdb table keeps only in-frame clones and is missing some. The table shows over 150,000 clones, with approximately 80% occurring only once. Sample: peripheral blood. The receptors were gathered from a woman aged 60-70 years with COVID-19, enrolled during active disease. CDR3s include the opening cysteine and the closing phenylalanine or tryptophan. A D gene is named only where the DNA matches it firmly. Clone sizes are given selectively: once, few, many, or a class where the clone is expanded.

D: NA
J: TRBJ1-1
V: TRBV6-6
size: NA
DNA: TGTGCCAGCAGTCTGGGCGTGAACACTGAAGCTTTCTTT
CDR3: CASSLGVNTEAFF

D: NA
J: TRBJ2-7
V: TRBV7-9
size: few
DNA: TGTGCCAGCAGCTTTGGGCAGCCTTCCTACGAGCAGTACTTC
CDR3: CASSFGQPSYEQYF

D: TRBD1
J: TRBJ1-2
V: TRBV5-6
size: NA
DNA: TGTGCCAGCAGCGTACTGGACAGGGGTGGAGCTAACTATGGCTACACCTTC
CDR3: CASSVLDRGGANYGYTF

D: TRBD1
J: TRBJ2-2
V: TRBV24-1
size: NA
DNA: TGTGCCACCAGTGATTTAGGGCCGGGACAGGGCATCGGGGAGCTGTTTTTT
CDR3: CATSDLGPGQGIGELFF

D: TRBD1
J: TRBJ2-1
V: TRBV9
size: NA
DNA: TGTGCCAGCAGCCGGGACAGTTGGGCTGAGCAGTTCTTC
CDR3: CASSRDSWAEQFF

D: NA
J: TRBJ1-1
V: TRBV7-3
size: NA
DNA: TGTGCCAGCAGCTTAAGTGGAGGGAACACTGAAGCTTTCTTT
CDR3: CASSLSGGNTEAFF

D: NA
J: TRBJ1-2
V: TRBV7-9
size: NA
DNA: TGTGCCAGCAGCTCAGGACAAGTCTATGGCTACACCTTC
CDR3: CASSSGQVYGYTF

D: NA
J: TRBJ1-2
V: TRBV12-3/TRBV12-4
size: NA
DNA: TGTGCCAGCAGTCTCCGGACTCAGGGCTACACCTTC
CDR3: CASSLRTQGYTF

D: NA
J: TRBJ1-2
V: TRBV30
size: NA
DNA: TGTGCCTGGAGTCCACAGGGATATGGCTACACCTTC
CDR3: CAWSPQGYGYTF

D: TRBD1
J: TRBJ1-2
V: TRBV16
size: NA
DNA: TGTGCCAGCAGCCAATCGGGACAGGGGGCGCGTCCTTCCTATGGCTACACCTTC
CDR3: CASSQSGQGARPSYGYTF

D: TRBD2
J: TRBJ2-1
V: TRBV27
size: NA
DNA: TGTGCCAGCAGTTTATTTTGGACTAGCGGGGATGAGCAGTTCTTC
CDR3: CASSLFWTSGDEQFF

D: TRBD1
J: TRBJ1-1
V: TRBV6-2/TRBV6-3
size: NA
DNA: TGTGCCAGCAGTTATGGGACAGGGAGGACTGAAGCTTTCTTT
CDR3: CASSYGTGRTEAFF

D: NA
J: TRBJ1-1
V: TRBV19
size: NA
DNA: TGTGCCAGTAGTACATCTGGGATCACCGGGGGCACTGAAGCTTTCTTT
CDR3: CASSTSGITGGTEAFF

D: NA
J: TRBJ1-2
V: TRBV10-3
size: NA
DNA: TGTGCCATCAGCCAGGGCGAGCGTGGCTACACCTTC
CDR3: CAISQGERGYTF

D: NA
J: TRBJ1-5
V: TRBV27
size: few
DNA: TGTGCCAGCAGAGCCGGGAGAGGTAATCAGCCCCAGCATTTT
CDR3: CASRAGRGNQPQHF

D: NA
J: TRBJ1-2
V: TRBV15
size: NA
DNA: TGTGCCACCAGCAGAGGGGCAGCTAACTATGGCTACACCTTC
CDR3: CATSRGAANYGYTF

D: NA
J: TRBJ2-5
V: TRBV7-3
size: NA
DNA: TGTGCCAGCAGCCAGACGGGTCGGGGAGAGACCCAGTACTTC
CDR3: CASSQTGRGETQYF

D: NA
J: TRBJ1-1
V: TRBV7-3
size: NA
DNA: TGTGCCAGCAGCTCAGGGATTGGCACTGAAGCTTTCTTT
CDR3: CASSSGIGTEAFF

D: NA
J: TRBJ2-5
V: TRBV14
size: NA
DNA: TGTGCCAGCAGCCCAGCGGGCTTCCAAGAGACCCAGTACTTC
CDR3: CASSPAGFQETQYF

D: TRBD1
J: TRBJ1-2
V: TRBV6-6
size: NA
DNA: TGTGCCAGCAGTTACGGACAGGCGGGCTATGGCTACACCTTC
CDR3: CASSYGQAGYGYTF

D: TRBD1
J: TRBJ1-6
V: TRBV4-1
size: NA
DNA: TGCGCCAGCAGCAAGGGACAGGGGGTCGAGAATTCACCCCTCCACTTT
CDR3: CASSKGQGVENSPLHF

D: NA
J: TRBJ2-1
V: TRBV18
size: NA
DNA: TGTGCCAGCTCACCACTCACTAGCAATGAGCAGTTCTTC
CDR3: CASSPLTSNEQFF

D: TRBD1
J: TRBJ1-1
V: TRBV14
size: NA
DNA: TGTGCCAGCCGCTCCCCCAGGGGGCGAGTTTCTGAAGCTTTCTTT
CDR3: CASRSPRGRVSEAFF

D: NA
J: TRBJ1-3
V: TRBV19
size: NA
DNA: TGTGCCAGTAAGAGGGCTCCTGGAAACACCATATATTTT
CDR3: CASKRAPGNTIYF

D: TRBD1
J: TRBJ1-2
V: TRBV27
size: many
DNA: TGTGCCAGCAGTTTATCGACTGGGACAGTCTATGGCTACACCTTC
CDR3: CASSLSTGTVYGYTF

D: NA
J: TRBJ1-5
V: TRBV24-1
size: few
DNA: TGTGCCACCAGTGATTTGTCCGGGAGGAGCAATCAGCCCCAGCATTTT
CDR3: CATSDLSGRSNQPQHF

D: TRBD1
J: TRBJ1-5
V: TRBV5-1
size: NA
DNA: TGCGCCAGCAGCTTGGCCGGGACAGGGAATCAGCCCCAGCATTTT
CDR3: CASSLAGTGNQPQHF

D: NA
J: TRBJ1-5
V: TRBV7-8
size: few
DNA: TGTGCCAGCAGCTTAATCTCGGGTGGCAATCAGCCCCAGCATTTT
CDR3: CASSLISGGNQPQHF

D: TRBD2
J: TRBJ2-1
V: TRBV5-4
size: NA
DNA: TGTGCCAGCAGCGCCGGGACTAGCGGGGGCAACTCCTACAATGAGCAGTTCTTC
CDR3: CASSAGTSGGNSYNEQFF

D: TRBD2
J: TRBJ2-2
V: TRBV5-1
size: NA
DNA: TGCGCCAGCAGATCTACTAGCGGGAGTCCCGGGGAGCTGTTTTTT
CDR3: CASRSTSGSPGELFF

D: TRBD1
J: TRBJ1-1
V: TRBV18
size: NA
DNA: TGTGCCAGCTCACCACTGGGACAGATGAACACTGAAGCTTTCTTT
CDR3: CASSPLGQMNTEAFF

D: TRBD1
J: TRBJ1-2
V: TRBV30
size: NA
DNA: TGTGCCTGGCGGACAGGGGGCAACGGGGGCTATGGCTACACCTTC
CDR3: CAWRTGGNGGYGYTF

D: TRBD1
J: TRBJ2-1
V: TRBV19
size: NA
DNA: TGTGCCAGTAGTATGGGTTGGACAGGGCTGTCCAATGAGCAGTTCTTC
CDR3: CASSMGWTGLSNEQFF

D: TRBD2
J: TRBJ2-2
V: TRBV19
size: NA
DNA: TGTGCCAGTAGTAATACGGGAGGTACCGGGGAGCTGTTTTTT
CDR3: CASSNTGGTGELFF

D: TRBD1
J: TRBJ1-1
V: TRBV19
size: NA
DNA: TGTGCCAGTAGTTTCGGACAGGGCTTCTGGGCTTTCTTT
CDR3: CASSFGQGFWAFF

D: NA
J: TRBJ1-6
V: TRBV2
size: NA
DNA: TGTGCCAGCAGAAATCAGGGGTATTCACCCCTCCACTTT
CDR3: CASRNQGYSPLHF

D: NA
J: TRBJ1-1
V: TRBV5-4
size: NA
DNA: TGTGCCAGCAGCTTAGGGGCGCGACGGTGGGACACTGAAGCTTTCTTT
CDR3: CASSLGARRWDTEAFF

D: TRBD1
J: TRBJ1-2
V: TRBV18
size: NA
DNA: TGTGCCAGCTCACCCTCGGGACAGGGAAATGGCTACACCTTC
CDR3: CASSPSGQGNGYTF

D: TRBD1
J: TRBJ1-5
V: TRBV27
size: NA
DNA: TGTGCCAGCAGTTCGTCGGACAGGGCTAGCAATCAGCCCCAGCATTTT
CDR3: CASSSSDRASNQPQHF

D: TRBD2
J: TRBJ2-3
V: TRBV18
size: NA
DNA: TGTGCCAGCTCAGCCGGGGCGGGAGGGACAGCGGATACGCAGTATTTT
CDR3: CASSAGAGGTADTQYF

D: TRBD1
J: TRBJ2-2
V: TRBV19
size: NA
DNA: TGTGCCAGTCGTACAGGGGTGGACACCGGGGAGCTGTTTTTT
CDR3: CASRTGVDTGELFF

D: TRBD1
J: TRBJ2-2
V: TRBV6-5
size: once
DNA: TGTGCCAGCATCGGACAGGGGCGTACCGGGGAGCTGTTTTTT
CDR3: CASIGQGRTGELFF

D: TRBD1
J: TRBJ1-1
V: TRBV25-1
size: NA
DNA: TGTGCCAGCAGTGCCCGCGGACAGGGGAACACTGAAGCTTTCTTT
CDR3: CASSARGQGNTEAFF

D: NA
J: TRBJ2-3
V: TRBV7-9
size: NA
DNA: TGTGCCAGCAGCCTCACAGGGCCCAGCACAGATACGCAGTATTTT
CDR3: CASSLTGPSTDTQYF

D: TRBD2
J: TRBJ2-5
V: TRBV5-1
size: NA
DNA: TGCGCCAGCAGCCTAGCGGGGAAAGAGACCCAGTACTTC
CDR3: CASSLAGKETQYF

D: NA
J: TRBJ1-3
V: TRBV14
size: NA
DNA: TGTGCCAGCAGCCAAGATCGCGGTGTACACGGTGTCTCTGGAAACACCATATATTTT
CDR3: CASSQDRGVHGVSGNTIYF

D: NA
J: TRBJ1-1
V: TRBV15
size: NA
DNA: TGTGCCACCAGCAGAGTGGCGGGTTTGGCTTCTGAAGCTTTCTTT
CDR3: CATSRVAGLASEAFF

D: TRBD2
J: TRBJ2-3
V: TRBV5-1
size: NA
DNA: TGCGCCAGCCGCCTAACTAGCGGGGGGCGCACAGATACGCAGTATTTT
CDR3: CASRLTSGGRTDTQYF

D: TRBD1
J: TRBJ1-5
V: TRBV2
size: NA
DNA: TGTGCCAGCAGTGTAAGGACAGGGGCAGGGCAGCCCCAGCATTTT
CDR3: CASSVRTGAGQPQHF

D: TRBD1
J: TRBJ1-5
V: TRBV3-1/TRBV3-2
size: NA
DNA: TGTGCCAGCAGCCAAATGAGACAGGGTCAGCCCCAGCATTTT
CDR3: CASSQMRQGQPQHF

D: TRBD2
J: TRBJ2-1
V: TRBV7-2
size: NA
DNA: TGTGCCAGCACCTTAGCGGGGCTTAACACTGAGCAGTTCTTC
CDR3: CASTLAGLNTEQFF

D: TRBD1
J: TRBJ1-1
V: TRBV6-5
size: NA
DNA: TGTGCCAGCAGGCGGACAGGGGGCGACACTGAAGCTTTCTTT
CDR3: CASRRTGGDTEAFF

D: NA
J: TRBJ1-2
V: TRBV29-1
size: NA
DNA: TGCAGCGTTGAAAACGTCCTCCGAACGGGTGGCTACACCTTC
CDR3: CSVENVLRTGGYTF